These T cell receptor beta chains were read from a single sample in a study of cytomegalovirus exposure and HLA in healthy donors. TCRdb's table, derived via immunoSEQ multiplex PCR, lists solely in-frame clones and lacks some. The sample has around 150,000 clones, 60% to 80% seen once. Specimen: PBMCs. These receptors all come from a man under 40 in good health and CMV-seronegative. CDR3s leave out the opening cysteine and the closing phenylalanine or tryptophan.

v_gene: TRBV19; j_gene: TRBJ2-2; CDR3aa: ASSIGDRGSGELF
v_gene: TRBV18; j_gene: TRBJ2-5; CDR3aa: ASSPMVGVETQY
v_gene: TRBV7-7; j_gene: TRBJ2-5; CDR3aa: ASSPRERGEGTQY
v_gene: TRBV27; j_gene: TRBJ2-7; CDR3aa: ASSPAGTFAYEQY
v_gene: TRBV11-1; j_gene: TRBJ1-1; CDR3aa: ASRGQGQAF
v_gene: TRBV7-9; j_gene: TRBJ2-5; CDR3aa: ASFPDTLDSQETQY
v_gene: TRBV6-6; j_gene: TRBJ2-7; CDR3aa: ASSASSYEQY
v_gene: TRBV7-2; j_gene: TRBJ2-7; CDR3aa: ASSWVHQNSEQY
v_gene: TRBV30; j_gene: TRBJ2-3; CDR3aa: AWILAGGMDTQY
v_gene: TRBV6-5; j_gene: TRBJ1-1; CDR3aa: ASSKRTGGTTEAF
v_gene: TRBV7-9; j_gene: TRBJ1-1; CDR3aa: ASSPDRRTEAF
v_gene: TRBV27; j_gene: TRBJ2-3; CDR3aa: ASRDGRAEDTQY
v_gene: TRBV18; j_gene: TRBJ1-1; CDR3aa: ASSPPSQGNTEAF
v_gene: TRBV7-9; j_gene: TRBJ2-7; CDR3aa: ASSPGTGQTYEQY
v_gene: TRBV7-9; j_gene: TRBJ1-5; CDR3aa: ASSPQGGRGQPQH
v_gene: TRBV11-2; j_gene: TRBJ2-3; CDR3aa: ASSSSGEGTQY
v_gene: TRBV28; j_gene: TRBJ2-5; CDR3aa: ASSPGVLAGVETQY
v_gene: TRBV30; j_gene: TRBJ1-2; CDR3aa: AWTPLEPGYT
v_gene: TRBV15; j_gene: TRBJ1-5; CDR3aa: ATSRGLGGGSNQPQH
v_gene: TRBV10-1; j_gene: TRBJ2-3; CDR3aa: ASSSSGRDTDTQY
v_gene: TRBV5-1; j_gene: TRBJ1-1; CDR3aa: ASSVSTVNTEAF
v_gene: TRBV9; j_gene: TRBJ1-1; CDR3aa: ASSVGQAGTEAF
v_gene: TRBV7-9; j_gene: TRBJ2-5; CDR3aa: ASSRSGSPLGETQY
v_gene: TRBV7-6; j_gene: TRBJ2-5; CDR3aa: ASTGLAGLGQETQY
v_gene: TRBV4-2; j_gene: TRBJ2-1; CDR3aa: ASSPDAGDNEQF
v_gene: TRBV7-9; j_gene: TRBJ2-5; CDR3aa: ASSPSDRKETQY
v_gene: TRBV5-1; j_gene: TRBJ2-3; CDR3aa: ASSLRSGQRGTDTQY
v_gene: TRBV7-3; j_gene: TRBJ2-2; CDR3aa: ASSLSGRTGELF
v_gene: TRBV9; j_gene: TRBJ2-1; CDR3aa: ASSGSGISGNEQF
v_gene: TRBV28; j_gene: TRBJ2-3; CDR3aa: ASSWSWAGTSTDTQY
v_gene: TRBV19; j_gene: TRBJ2-3; CDR3aa: ASRDRPTGTDTQY
v_gene: TRBV28; j_gene: TRBJ2-7; CDR3aa: ASSLPGTGVWEQY
v_gene: TRBV5-1; j_gene: TRBJ1-1; CDR3aa: ASSSTGVGDTEAF
v_gene: TRBV19; j_gene: TRBJ1-1; CDR3aa: ASTREDYPEAF
v_gene: TRBV12-2; j_gene: TRBJ2-3; CDR3aa: ASRLPESELSSTDTQY
v_gene: TRBV25-1; j_gene: TRBJ2-2; CDR3aa: ASSVLGGYGELF
v_gene: TRBV5-5; j_gene: TRBJ2-2; CDR3aa: ASSSLSGGNTGELF
v_gene: TRBV9; j_gene: TRBJ1-5; CDR3aa: ASSRGRDQPQH
v_gene: TRBV6-1; j_gene: TRBJ2-4; CDR3aa: ASSVIAGGLGIQY
v_gene: TRBV18; j_gene: TRBJ1-4; CDR3aa: ASSADREEKLF
v_gene: TRBV21-1; j_gene: TRBJ1-2; CDR3aa: ASSKEESRGANYGYT
v_gene: TRBV6-1; j_gene: TRBJ2-5; CDR3aa: ASSEAWLAGQETQY
v_gene: TRBV28; j_gene: TRBJ2-1; CDR3aa: ASSHLSGGVNNEQF